This paragraph covers one T cell receptor (beta chain) sequence. Its specificity is unknown. This sample was taken from a study of T cells after yellow fever vaccination. Study information: Where fractions had low cell numbers, libraries were prepared from them with the SMART-Seq v4 Ultra Low Input RNA kit. General study points: Contaminants from the bulk population, in the form of abundant clonotypes, could be found in FACS-sorted repertoires. Though it reached lower strength, the secondary response hit its peak faster, day 5 versus 15.

TCRdb reprocessed the 5' RACE reads via MiXCR and lists one record per CDR3 protein. The data contain 450,000 to 650,000 distinct CDR3 sequences, just over 20% of them singletons. The CDR3 extends over 13 amino acids. Germline loops: CDR1 SGHTA, CDR2 FQGNSA. The germline V and J ends were trimmed by 5 bases and 5 bases, with 13 bases remaining between them. The sequence came from a man aged 18 to 35 who received the YFV17D yellow fever vaccine. Sequenced here: PBMCs, sampled roughly 23 days after the first yellow fever vaccination. The rearrangement links TRBV7-2 to TRBJ2-7, with D perhaps assigned TRBD1 or TRBD2 (5 bases each). CDR3 DNA sequence: TGTGCCAGCAGCCCCGCTTGGGGGAACGAGCAGTACTTC. Amino acid sequence: CASSPAWGNEQYF. The full variable domain, in which reference TRBV7-2 and TRBJ2-7 provide the parts outside the CDR3, is GAGVSQSPSNKVTEKGKDVELRCDPISGHTALYWYRQSLGQGLEFLIYFQGNSAPDKSGLPSDRFSAERTGGSVSTLTIQRTQQEDSAVYLCASSPAWGNEQYFGPGTRLTVT.